This is a list of T cell receptor beta chains from one sample in a study of OX40 agonist ivuxolimab in advanced cancers. Generated by immunoSEQ multiplex PCR, the TCRdb table keeps only in-frame clones and is missing some. The sample contains more than 25,000 clones, about 74% of which appear only once. The sequences come from CD4+ or CD8+ T cells sorted from blood, collected in a trial of the OX40 agonist ivuxolimab. Every receptor here comes from an adult with an advanced solid tumor such as melanoma, head and neck, liver or kidney cancer. Both conserved end residues are part of each CDR3. A D gene is named only where the DNA matches it firmly. Expanded clones get a size class; other rows say once, few or many, or leave the size out.

d_gene: TRBD1
v_gene: TRBV19
j_gene: TRBJ1-6
abundance: .
CDR3aa: CASRFTGGYNSPLHF
CDR3nt: TGTGCCAGTAGATTTACAGGGGGCTACAATTCACCCCTCCACTTT

d_gene: TRBD2
v_gene: TRBV9
j_gene: TRBJ2-1
abundance: .
CDR3aa: CASSPAAGQYNEQFF
CDR3nt: TGTGCCAGCAGCCCAGCAGCGGGGCAATACAATGAGCAGTTCTTC

d_gene: .
v_gene: TRBV5-1
j_gene: TRBJ1-3
abundance: few
CDR3aa: CASSLDFTGNTIYF
CDR3nt: TGCGCCAGCAGCTTGGACTTCACAGGAAACACCATATATTTT

d_gene: .
v_gene: TRBV7-9
j_gene: TRBJ1-2
abundance: .
CDR3aa: CASSLVRGYGYTF
CDR3nt: TGTGCCAGCAGCTTAGTAAGAGGCTATGGCTACACCTTC

d_gene: .
v_gene: TRBV7-8
j_gene: TRBJ2-7
abundance: .
CDR3aa: CASSLGDSYEQYF
CDR3nt: TGTGCCAGCAGCTTAGGAGACTCCTACGAGCAGTACTTC

d_gene: TRBD2
v_gene: TRBV5-1
j_gene: TRBJ2-5
abundance: .
CDR3aa: CASSFRGGGETQYF
CDR3nt: TGCGCCAGCAGCTTTCGGGGGGGAGGTGAGACCCAGTACTTC

d_gene: .
v_gene: TRBV10-1
j_gene: TRBJ1-1
abundance: once
CDR3aa: CASSDGAEAFF
CDR3nt: TGCGCCAGCAGTGATGGGGCAGAAGCTTTCTTT

d_gene: TRBD1
v_gene: TRBV30
j_gene: TRBJ1-5
abundance: .
CDR3aa: CAWSVGDRGFQPQHF
CDR3nt: TGTGCCTGGAGTGTGGGGGACAGGGGTTTTCAGCCCCAGCATTTT

d_gene: TRBD1
v_gene: TRBV9
j_gene: TRBJ1-2
abundance: .
CDR3aa: CASSGPSQGFYGYTF
CDR3nt: TGTGCCAGCAGCGGGCCTTCACAGGGGTTCTATGGCTACACCTTC

d_gene: .
v_gene: TRBV10-3
j_gene: TRBJ2-1
abundance: .
CDR3aa: CAGGVLDNEQFF
CDR3nt: TGTGCCGGCGGAGTACTCGACAATGAGCAGTTCTTC

d_gene: .
v_gene: TRBV2
j_gene: TRBJ1-2
abundance: few
CDR3aa: CASRPLPGYGYTF
CDR3nt: TGTGCCAGCAGACCACTCCCAGGATATGGCTACACCTTC

d_gene: TRBD2
v_gene: TRBV7-2
j_gene: TRBJ2-7
abundance: .
CDR3aa: CASRQKTGGPNEQYF
CDR3nt: TGTGCCAGCAGACAAAAAACGGGGGGGCCCAACGAGCAGTACTTC

d_gene: .
v_gene: TRBV6-6
j_gene: TRBJ1-1
abundance: .
CDR3aa: CASSWGEGQNTEAFF
CDR3nt: TGTGCCAGCAGTTGGGGCGAGGGACAAAACACTGAAGCTTTCTTT

d_gene: TRBD1
v_gene: TRBV5-4
j_gene: TRBJ2-5
abundance: .
CDR3aa: CASKTGTGGSQETQYF
CDR3nt: TGTGCCAGCAAGACCGGGACAGGGGGCAGCCAAGAGACCCAGTACTTC

d_gene: .
v_gene: TRBV19
j_gene: TRBJ1-2
abundance: .
CDR3aa: CASRGNYGYTF
CDR3nt: TGTGCCAGTAGAGGGAACTATGGCTACACCTTC

d_gene: .
v_gene: TRBV6-1
j_gene: TRBJ2-3
abundance: .
CDR3aa: CATRSADTQYF
CDR3nt: TGTGCCACCCGATCAGCAGATACGCAGTATTTT

d_gene: .
v_gene: TRBV4-1
j_gene: TRBJ2-7
abundance: once
CDR3aa: CASSQGLSYSYEQYF
CDR3nt: TGCGCCAGCAGCCAAGGTCTCAGCTACTCCTACGAGCAGTACTTC

d_gene: .
v_gene: TRBV5-3
j_gene: TRBJ1-1
abundance: .
CDR3aa: CARSAPGNTEAFF
CDR3nt: TGTGCCAGAAGCGCCCCAGGGAACACTGAAGCTTTCTTT

d_gene: .
v_gene: TRBV20-1
j_gene: TRBJ1-1
abundance: .
CDR3aa: CSARDFQEAFF
CDR3nt: TGCAGTGCTAGAGACTTTCAGGAAGCTTTCTTT

d_gene: TRBD1
v_gene: TRBV6-4
j_gene: TRBJ1-2
abundance: .
CDR3aa: CASTLRGTGGSQGVCYTF
CDR3nt: TGTGCCAGCACCCTTCGGGGGACAGGGGGCTCCCAGGGCGTATGCTACACCTTC

d_gene: TRBD1
v_gene: TRBV10-3
j_gene: TRBJ1-6
abundance: .
CDR3aa: CAISEGQGDSPLHF
CDR3nt: TGTGCCATCAGTGAGGGACAGGGTGACTCACCCCTCCACTTT

d_gene: .
v_gene: TRBV9
j_gene: TRBJ1-1
abundance: .
CDR3aa: CASSVGGGDTEAFF
CDR3nt: TGTGCCAGCAGCGTTGGAGGAGGGGACACTGAAGCTTTCTTT

d_gene: .
v_gene: TRBV9
j_gene: TRBJ2-6
abundance: once
CDR3aa: CASSVGSGANVLTF
CDR3nt: TGTGCCAGCAGCGTAGGTTCTGGGGCCAACGTCCTGACTTTC

d_gene: TRBD2
v_gene: TRBV11-2
j_gene: TRBJ2-7
abundance: .
CDR3aa: CASSLVPVGGEQYF
CDR3nt: TGTGCCAGCAGCTTAGTCCCGGTGGGAGGGGAGCAGTACTTC